Below are 27 T cell receptor beta chains sequenced from a single sample in a study of molecular identifiers for immune sequencing clone quantification. TCRdb independently ran MiXCR on the PCR reads; one entry per CDR3 protein. The data show approximately 500,000 distinct CDR3 sequences, about 25% seen once. Material: naive CD8+ T cells from blood, with Jurkat cell RNA spiked in. Subset in this sample: FACS-sorted CD8+CD4-CCR7+CD45RA+ naive T cells. These receptors all stem from a human donor in good health. Some libraries in this study had Jurkat cell RNA spiked in.

The V gene is TRBV28, the J gene TRBJ2-3, with 11 bases that match TRBD1. Germline CDR1 reads MDHEN; CDR2 reads SYDVKM. The CDR3 consists of 16 residues. The ends lost 5 bases at V and 3 bases at J; junction bases unmatched: 7. The CDR3 DNA is TGTGCCAGCAGTCTCTGGACAGGGGGCGTAACAGATACGCAGTATTTT. Protein: CASSLWTGGVTDTQYF. Full variable domain (rest looked up from reference TRBV28 and TRBJ2-3): DVKVTQSSRYLVKRTGEKVFLECVQDMDHENMFWYRQDPGLGLRLIYFSYDVKMKEKGDIPEGYSVSREKKERFSLILESASTNQTSMYLCASSLWTGGVTDTQYFGPGTRLTVL.

This clonotype has a count of ten or more. The rearrangement links TRBV7-6 to TRBJ2-3; 12 positions agree with TRBD2. V lost 7 bases, J lost 0 bases, and 11 bases stayed unmatched. Germline loops: CDR1 SGHVS, CDR2 FNYEAQ. This CDR3 is built from 18 residues. The CDR3 nucleotides read TGTGCCAGCACATCGGACTGGACTAGCGGGGCTAGCACAGATACGCAGTATTTT. Its translation is CASTSDWTSGASTDTQYF.

This clonotype showed up many times. The chain carries TRBV7-2 and TRBJ2-3; TRBD2 matches at 8 bases. Germline CDR1 SGHTA, CDR2 FQGNSA. CDR3 length: 17 residues. V shed 2 bases and J 0 bases; nucleotides not matched to a gene: 7. The CDR3: CASSLFGGGPSTDTQYF. The CDR3 coding sequence is TGTGCCAGCAGCTTATTTGGCGGGGGGCCTAGCACAGATACGCAGTATTTT.

This clonotype was picked up a small number of times. The chain uses TRBV7-6 and TRBJ2-1; TRBD2 matches 9 bases. The V and J ends lost 6 bases and 5 bases, in that order; junction bases with no gene match: 23. CDR1 SGHVS and CDR2 FNYEAQ come from the germline V gene. CDR3 length: 20 amino acids. This chain's CDR3 is CASSSTWGNIGGGEDNEQFF. The CDR3 DNA reads TGTGCCAGCAGTTCCACGTGGGGAAATATCGGCGGGGGGGAGGACAATGAGCAGTTCTTC.

This clonotype was seen more than once but under ten times. V usage is TRBV4-1 and J usage is TRBJ1-4; the D is unclear. Germline V CDR1 and CDR2: MGHRA, YSYEKL. This CDR3 has 16 residues. Trimming took off 4 bases at V and 3 bases at J, with 15 bases between the two ends. The CDR3 sequence: CASSLLMAASNEKLFF. The CDR3, as DNA: TGCGCCAGCAGCCTACTTATGGCAGCTTCTAATGAAAAACTGTTTTTT.

Concerning this clonotype itself: With a much larger clone just one base away, this may be a read error. The gene calls are TRBV19 and TRBJ2-3; TRBD1 or TRBD2 may be the D gene (6 bases each). Germline lookup yields CDR1 LNHDA and CDR2 SQIVND (reference sequence). The CDR3 extends over 13 amino acids. CDR3 nucleotides: TGTGCCAGTACCCTCCCCGGGGGACATACGCAGTGTTTT. This codes for CASTLPGGHTQCF.

The sample holds many counts of this clonotype. The rearrangement joins TRBV27 to TRBJ2-7; 8 bases are shared with TRBD1. The CDR3 length is 14 residues. After removal of 7 bases from V and 4 bases from J, the junction contained 9 bases not matched to a gene. CDR1 is MNHEY, CDR2 SMNVEV, per germline (reference sequence). CDR3 residues: CASTDHYRGYEQYF. For the CDR3, the DNA is TGTGCCAGCACCGACCACTACAGGGGGTACGAGCAGTACTTC.

This clonotype was recorded many times. This sequence joins TRBV7-2 and TRBJ1-1; no definite D call. The CDR3 runs to 14 residues. The V end was cut by 2 bases, the J end by 11 bases, with 18 bases between. Germline loops: CDR1 SGHTA, CDR2 FQGNSA. CDR3 protein: CASSLSLGRNEAFF. In DNA, the CDR3 is TGTGCCAGCAGCTTAAGTCTGGGGAGGAACGAGGCTTTCTTT. Variable domain in full (rest from reference TRBV7-2 and TRBJ1-1): GAGVSQSPSNKVTEKGKDVELRCDPISGHTALYWYRQSLGQGLEFLIYFQGNSAPDKSGLPSDRFSAERTGGSVSTLTIQRTQQEDSAVYLCASSLSLGRNEAFFGQGTRLTVV.

There are a few counts of this clonotype. V usage is TRBV13 and J usage is TRBJ1-1; D not resolved. The CDR3 is made up of 12 amino acids. Germline CDR1 and CDR2: PRHDT and FYEKMQ (reference sequence). V lost 7 bases to trimming and J lost 4 bases, with 10 bases between them. CDR3 loop: CASTSTGTEAFF. For the CDR3, the DNA is TGTGCCAGCACCTCGACGGGCACTGAAGCTTTCTTT.

This clonotype was seen just once. The CDR3: CSASTPRPPTYGYTF. CDR3 bases: TGCAGTGCTAGTACCCCCCGGCCCCCTACCTATGGCTACACCTTC. The genes are TRBV20-1 and TRBJ1-2; D gene ambiguous. V gave up 3 bases and J gave up 4 bases, with 18 bases separating them. Germline V gives CDR1 DFQATT, CDR2 SNEGSKA (reference sequence). The CDR3 length is 15 residues.

This chain links TRBV6-4 with TRBJ1-3; D uncertain. The CDR3 extends over 13 amino acids. Germline lookup yields CDR1 MRHNA and CDR2 SNTAGT. Here the CDR3 reads CGYSRAIRNTIYF. DNA for the CDR3: TGTGGCTACTCGAGGGCTATACGGAACACCATATATTTT.

The chain carries TRBV5-5 and TRBJ2-7; D may match TRBD1 or TRBD2 (5 bases each). Germline loops: CDR1 SGHKS, CDR2 YYEKEE (reference sequence). Trimming took 0 bases from V and 0 from J, leaving 19 bases between them. CDR3 length equals 18 residues. The CDR3 is CASSLEGLGGDYSYEQYF. The DNA of the CDR3 is TGTGCCAGCAGCTTGGAGGGGCTAGGTGGTGACTACTCCTACGAGCAGTACTTC.

There are a few counts of this clonotype. V is TRBV7-6 and J is TRBJ2-7, with 8 positions matching TRBD1. The CDR3 covers 16 residues. Germline CDR1 is SGHVS and CDR2 is FNYEAQ. J was trimmed by 6 bases and V by 1 base; bases with no gene match: 11. The CDR3 nucleotides are TGTGCCAGCAGCTTAGGTCTGGAGACAGGGGTGGGCGAGCAGTACTTC. Residues: CASSLGLETGVGEQYF.

This clonotype was counted many times. The V gene is TRBV6-6, the J gene TRBJ2-1, with D possibly being TRBD2 (6 bases). The germline V gene has CDR1 MNHNY and CDR2 SVGAGI (reference sequence). Trimming stripped 5 bases from V and 4 bases from J, with 12 bases between. This CDR3 is built from 14 residues. CDR3: CASSPGRRYNEQFF. CDR3 coding DNA: TGTGCCAGCAGTCCCGGGAGACGTTACAATGAGCAGTTCTTC.

This clonotype was found many times. V gene TRBV6-5 combines with J gene TRBJ2-7; 7 positions agree with TRBD1. Unmatched junction bases numbered 4, after V lost 2 bases and J lost 6 bases. Per the germline V gene, CDR1 is MNHEY and CDR2 is SVGAGI. This CDR3 spans 13 amino acids. The CDR3 loop reads CASSYGTESEQYF. The DNA for the CDR3 is TGTGCCAGCAGTTACGGGACAGAAAGCGAGCAGTACTTC.

This clonotype has more than one count but fewer than ten. V and J are TRBV2 and TRBJ1-1; D is uncertain. Per germline, CDR1 SNHLY and CDR2 FYNNEI. The CDR3 runs to 14 residues. Trimming left V 5 bases short and J 0 bases short, with 10 bases between. CDR3 sequence (DNA): TGTGCCAGCAGTATAGGGATTATGAACACTGAAGCTTTCTTT. Protein product: CASSIGIMNTEAFF. Based on the CDR3 plus reference TRBV2 and TRBJ1-1, the full variable domain is EPEVTQTPSHQVTQMGQEVILRCVPISNHLYFYWYRQILGQKVEFLVSFYNNEISEKSEIFDDQFSVERPDGSNFTLKIRSTKLEDSAMYFCASSIGIMNTEAFFGQGTRLTVV.

For this clonotype: In this CDR3 the conserved last residue, phenylalanine or tryptophan, is missing, so a read error is likely. The genes are TRBV2 and TRBJ2-3, with 11 nucleotides matching TRBD1. The CDR3 runs to 15 residues. The germline V gene has CDR1 SNHLY and CDR2 FYNNEI. Unmatched junction bases numbered 7, after V lost 6 bases and J lost 5 bases. CDR3 residues: CASRSWDRGGDTQYY. The CDR3 bases are TGTGCCAGCAGGTCGTGGGACAGGGGGGGAGATACGCAGTATTAT.

Worth noting for this clonotype: A much larger clone is a single base away; this may be a read error. The chain employs TRBV7-9 and TRBJ2-5; 7 bases line up with TRBD1. The CDR3 is 15 amino acids. Trimming at V came to 8 bases and at J to 5 bases, leaving 14 bases not matched to a gene. Germline CDR1 and CDR2: SEHNR and FQNEAQ (reference sequence). CDR3 loop: CASGNTGASAETQYF. CDR3 nucleotide sequence: TGTGCCAGCGGCAACACAGGGGCCTCCGCGGAGACCCAGTACTTC.

This clonotype was picked up a small number of times. The chain is built from TRBV6-6 and TRBJ1-5; a weak D match, TRBD1 (6 bases). The CDR3 is made up of 16 amino acids. V lost 4 bases and J 7 bases, leaving 20 bases between the germline ends. CDR1 and CDR2 from the germline V gene are MNHNY and SVGAGI (reference sequence). In nucleotides, the CDR3 is TGTGCCAGCAGTTCCGGGGCGAACAGGGCCTCCCAGCCCCAGCATTTT. Translating gives CASSSGANRASQPQHF.

This clonotype was detected a few times. The chain employs TRBV28 and TRBJ2-3; 10 positions agree with TRBD2. CDR1 is MDHEN and CDR2 is SYDVKM in the germline V gene. Trimming at V came to 4 bases and at J to 0 bases, leaving 4 bases not matched to a gene. CDR3 length: 16 residues. DNA of the CDR3: TGTGCCAGCAGTTCCGGGACTAGCGATAGCACAGATACGCAGTATTTT. This encodes CASSSGTSDSTDTQYF.

This clonotype was counted many times. This chain uses TRBV29-1 with TRBJ2-1; 7 bases are shared with TRBD1. V lost 5 bases and J lost 4; bases outside the gene matches: 8. Germline CDR1 SQVTM, CDR2 ANQGSEA. The CDR3 contains 14 residues. CDR3 residues: CSVPGQVLYNEQFF. The CDR3 bases are TGCAGCGTTCCTGGACAGGTATTATACAATGAGCAGTTCTTC.

The table lists this clonotype with many counts. The chain employs TRBV28 and TRBJ2-5; tentative D call: TRBD2 (6 bases). The CDR3 has 17 residues. V shed 2 bases and J shed 1 base, with 17 bases lying between them. CDR1 is MDHEN and CDR2 is SYDVKM in the germline V gene. In nucleotides, the CDR3 is TGTGCCAGCAGTTTAGGCCCGGGGCCTAGCGCCCAAGAGACCCAGTACTTC. It yields the protein CASSLGPGPSAQETQYF.

This clonotype showed up many times. The chain employs TRBV6-6 and TRBJ1-1; D not certain. This CDR3 region has 12 residues. CDR1 and CDR2 (germline): MNHNY, SVGAGI (reference sequence). Trimming shortened V by 5 bases and J by 7 bases, and 11 bases separated the two germline ends. The DNA of the CDR3 is TGTGCCAGCAGTCCTTCATCAGATGAAGCTTTCTTT. As protein: CASSPSSDEAFF.

In this sample, this clonotype turned up a few times. V and J are TRBV20-1 and TRBJ1-3, with D unclear. CDR3 length: 15 residues. Trimming took 2 bases from V and 0 from J, leaving 11 bases between them. Germline values: CDR1 DFQATT, CDR2 SNEGSKA (reference sequence). The CDR3 region is CSARKAASSGNTIYF. CDR3 nucleotides: TGCAGTGCTAGAAAGGCGGCAAGCTCTGGAAACACCATATATTTT.

The chain combines TRBV7-9 with TRBJ2-7, with D unresolved. Trimming cost V 1 base and J 0 bases, with 13 bases left between them. The CDR3 length is 16 residues. Germline CDR1 SEHNR, CDR2 FQNEAQ (reference sequence). The CDR3 protein is CASSLEGLGSSYEQYF. DNA for the CDR3: TGTGCCAGCAGCTTAGAGGGTCTGGGCAGCTCCTACGAGCAGTACTTC. The full variable domain, in which reference TRBV7-9 and TRBJ2-7 provide the parts outside the CDR3, is DTGVSQNPRHKITKRGQNVTFRCDPISEHNRLYWYRQTLGQGPEFLTYFQNEAQLEKSRLLSDRFSAERPKGSFSTLEIQRTEQGDSAMYLCASSLEGLGSSYEQYFGPGTRLTVT.

This clonotype appeared many times. The J gene is TRBJ2-4, the V gene TRBV27; 12 bases line up with TRBD2. The CDR3 runs 13 residues. Germline V lookup: CDR1 MNHEY, CDR2 SMNVEV (reference sequence). V gave up 4 bases and J gave up 15 bases; unmatched junction bases: 7. The CDR3 protein is CASSSLAGGLMYF. DNA of the CDR3: TGTGCCAGCAGTTCACTAGCGGGAGGTCTGATGTACTTC.

This clonotype has just a few counts. The chain recombines TRBV24-1 with TRBJ2-2; D could derive from TRBD1 or TRBD2 (5 bases each). Trimming took 2 bases from V and 3 from J, leaving 9 bases between them. The CDR3 runs 15 residues. Germline CDR1 and CDR2: KGHDR and SFDVKD. The CDR3 DNA follows: TGTGCCACCAGTGATTCCGGGACGTACACCGGGGAGCTGTTTTTT. This gives the protein CATSDSGTYTGELFF.